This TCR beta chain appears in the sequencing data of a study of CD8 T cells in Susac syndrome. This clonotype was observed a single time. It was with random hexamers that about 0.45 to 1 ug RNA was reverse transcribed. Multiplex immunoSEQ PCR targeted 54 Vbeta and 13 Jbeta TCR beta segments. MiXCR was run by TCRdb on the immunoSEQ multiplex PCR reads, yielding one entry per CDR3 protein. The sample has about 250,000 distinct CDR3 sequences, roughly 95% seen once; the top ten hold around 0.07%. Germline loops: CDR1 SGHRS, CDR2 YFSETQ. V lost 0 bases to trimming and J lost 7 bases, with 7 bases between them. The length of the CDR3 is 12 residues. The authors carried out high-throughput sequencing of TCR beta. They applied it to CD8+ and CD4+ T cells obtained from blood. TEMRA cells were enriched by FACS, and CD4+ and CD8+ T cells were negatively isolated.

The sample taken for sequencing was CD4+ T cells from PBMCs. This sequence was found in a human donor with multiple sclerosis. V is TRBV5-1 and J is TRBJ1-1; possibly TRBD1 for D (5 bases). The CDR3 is CASSLGDSEAFF. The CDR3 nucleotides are TGCGCCAGCAGCTTGGGCGACAGTGAAGCTTTCTTT.